The rows below give T cell receptor beta chains drawn from one sample of a study of blood T cell repertoires in COVID-19. Profiling relied on immunoSEQ multiplex PCR, and the TCRdb table lists in-frame clones only, not all of them. The data show 150,000 or so clones, more than 75% seen once. Sequencing was carried out using PBMCs or T cells enriched from blood (not recorded which). The receptors originated from a man aged 40-49 years who had recovered from COVID-19. Each CDR3 is given with its conserved first and last residue. The order of the fields is clone size, J gene, V gene, D gene, CDR3 DNA, CDR3 protein. The D gene is left open where the match is weak. Part of the rows lack a size; the others show once, few, many or a class for expanded clones.

NA	TRBJ1-1	TRBV30	NA	TGTGCCTGGAGGGCCGGGACTAACACTGAAGCTTTCTTT	CAWRAGTNTEAFF
NA	TRBJ2-3	TRBV5-1	TRBD2	TGCGCCAGCAGCCATGGACTAGATCAAAATACGCAGTATTTT	CASSHGLDQNTQYF
NA	TRBJ2-1	TRBV7-3	TRBD1	TGTGCCAGCAGCTCAGGGGGCTCTTACAATGAGCAGTTCTTC	CASSSGGSYNEQFF
NA	TRBJ1-4	TRBV6-5	NA	TGTGCCAGCAGCCGACTCGGGGAAAAACTGTTTTTT	CASSRLGEKLFF
few	TRBJ1-5	TRBV7-9	TRBD1	TGTGCCGGGTCGGGACAGGGAGTTGGGCAGCCCCAGCATTTT	CAGSGQGVGQPQHF
NA	TRBJ1-4	TRBV9	NA	TGTGCCAGCAGCGTATCTGCTAATGAAAAACTGTTTTTT	CASSVSANEKLFF
NA	TRBJ2-1	TRBV4-1	TRBD2	TGCGCCAGCAGCCCTTCACTAGCGGGGGGGCGTTACAATGAGCAGTTCTTC	CASSPSLAGGRYNEQFF
NA	TRBJ2-1	TRBV4-1	NA	TGCGCCAGCAGCCAAGATTCTCCCTTTAGCTCCTACAATGAGCAGTTCTTC	CASSQDSPFSSYNEQFF
once	TRBJ1-5	TRBV19	TRBD1	TGTGCCAGTAGACCAGGGACAGCTAATCAGCCCCAGCATTTT	CASRPGTANQPQHF
NA	TRBJ1-1	TRBV9	NA	TGTGCCAGCAGCGTAGGAGGCACTGAAGCTTTCTTT	CASSVGGTEAFF
NA	TRBJ2-3	TRBV13	NA	TGTGCCAGCAGCTTAGGGCTTCAGGTTCTGGCAGATACGCAGTATTTT	CASSLGLQVLADTQYF
NA	TRBJ2-1	TRBV3-1/TRBV3-2	TRBD1	TGTGCCAGCACTACCCCCGGGACAGGGAAGTTCTTC	CASTTPGTGKFF
NA	TRBJ1-6	TRBV3-1/TRBV3-2	NA	TGTGCCAGCACCCGAGAAGACGGGGCCTATAATTCACCCCTCCACTTT	CASTREDGAYNSPLHF
NA	TRBJ2-3	TRBV10-1	NA	TGCGCCGGGACAAGCACAGATACGCAGTATTTT	CAGTSTDTQYF
NA	TRBJ1-1	TRBV7-3	NA	TGTGCCAGCAGCCTTGGGGGGGCCAGCACTGAAGCTTTCTTT	CASSLGGASTEAFF
once	TRBJ1-3	TRBV4-2	TRBD1	TGTGCCAGCAGCCAAGATAGGGACAGTAGGTCCAACACCATATATTTT	CASSQDRDSRSNTIYF
few	TRBJ1-2	TRBV4-1	NA	TGCGCCAGCAGGGACCTATTAAACAGGGACGGCTATGGCTACACCTTC	CASRDLLNRDGYGYTF
NA	TRBJ2-1	TRBV19	TRBD2	TGTGCCAGTAGTCCCTGGACTAGCGGTGGAGCCTACAATGAGCAGTTCTTC	CASSPWTSGGAYNEQFF
NA	TRBJ1-2	TRBV30	NA	TGTGCCTGGAGTGTACTGGATGGAGTTGGTGGCTACACCTTC	CAWSVLDGVGGYTF
NA	TRBJ2-7	TRBV30	NA	TGTGCCTGGAGGACCGGGATCTCCTACGAGCAGTACTTC	CAWRTGISYEQYF
NA	TRBJ1-2	TRBV7-9	NA	TGTGCCAGCAGCCATAATCTTCGGGGGGAGGATGGCTACACCTTC	CASSHNLRGEDGYTF
NA	TRBJ2-1	TRBV28	TRBD1	TGTGCCAGCAGTCCCCCAGGGGGCGGGTATGAGCAGTTCTTC	CASSPPGGGYEQFF
NA	TRBJ2-7	TRBV6-6	NA	TGTGCCAGCAGGGCGGACTTATCCTACGAGCAGTACTTC	CASRADLSYEQYF
NA	TRBJ1-5	TRBV5-5	NA	TGTGCCAGCAACCTCCTCCCAGGCGGGGATCAGCCCCAGCATTTT	CASNLLPGGDQPQHF
NA	TRBJ1-3	TRBV30	NA	TGTGCCTGGAGTGTACTGACAGCTGGAAACACCATATATTTT	CAWSVLTAGNTIYF
NA	TRBJ1-5	TRBV19	NA	TGTGCCAGTACCCGCGCGGGTAGCAATCAGCCCCAGCATTTT	CASTRAGSNQPQHF
many	TRBJ1-4	TRBV7-9	NA	TGTGCCAGCAGCTATAGACAGAATAATGAAAAACTGTTTTTT	CASSYRQNNEKLFF
NA	TRBJ1-5	TRBV18	TRBD1	TGTGCCAGCTCACTCCAGGGGACAGGGGGCCCGAATAGCAATCAGCCCCAGCATTTT	CASSLQGTGGPNSNQPQHF
NA	TRBJ1-5	TRBV19	TRBD1	TGTGCCAGTAGTGGGGGACAGGCCAGCAATCAGCCCCAGCATTTT	CASSGGQASNQPQHF
NA	TRBJ1-6	TRBV2	NA	TGTGCCAGCAGTGAGACCGGGGGTGACAATTCACCCCTCCACTTT	CASSETGGDNSPLHF
NA	TRBJ1-2	TRBV19	NA	TGTGCCAGTAGTATAGCTCACAGGCGGGAGGATGGCTACACCTTC	CASSIAHRREDGYTF
NA	TRBJ2-1	TRBV7-8	TRBD2	TGTGCCAGCAGCTCGACTAGCGGGGGGGAACAGCAGTTCTTC	CASSSTSGGEQQFF
NA	TRBJ1-6	TRBV7-9	NA	TGTGCCAGCAGTTTACCCCAGTCACCCCTCCACTTT	CASSLPQSPLHF
NA	TRBJ2-2	TRBV24-1	TRBD2	TGTGCCACCAGTGATTGGGGAGGGGACACCGGGGAGCTGTTTTTT	CATSDWGGDTGELFF
NA	TRBJ1-1	TRBV2	TRBD1	TGTGCCAGCAGTGAATGGGACAGGGCGAGGGCTTTCTTT	CASSEWDRARAFF
NA	TRBJ1-5	TRBV25-1	TRBD1	TGTGCCAGCAGTGCCGGGACAGCCCAATCTATTGAGTCCCAGCATTTT	CASSAGTAQSIESQHF
NA	TRBJ1-6	TRBV2	NA	TGTGCCAGCAACCCCCTTGGCTCCACAGCTAATTCACCCCTCCACTTT	CASNPLGSTANSPLHF
NA	TRBJ2-3	TRBV2	TRBD2	TGTGCCAGCAGCCCGGGACTAGGAGTGGGAGATACGCAGTATTTT	CASSPGLGVGDTQYF
NA	TRBJ2-2	TRBV10-3	TRBD2	TGTGCCATCAGCTCGACTAGCGGAAACACCGGGGAGCTGTTTTTT	CAISSTSGNTGELFF
NA	TRBJ2-3	TRBV4-2	NA	TGTGCCAGCAGCCAAGGTTCATCGCAGGGTTCTAGCACAGATACGCAGTATTTT	CASSQGSSQGSSTDTQYF
once	TRBJ1-5	TRBV30	NA	TGTGCCTGGAGTTACGAGAATCAGCCCCAGCATTTT	CAWSYENQPQHF
NA	TRBJ1-2	TRBV6-5	NA	TGTGCCAGCAGTCCACAGAGAAATAACTATGGCTACACCTTC	CASSPQRNNYGYTF
NA	TRBJ1-2	TRBV5-1	NA	TGCGCCAGCAGCCAACCGGGGAACCCATATGGCTACACCTTC	CASSQPGNPYGYTF
NA	TRBJ2-5	TRBV5-4	TRBD1	TGTGCCAACCCAAGACAGGGGAAGAAAGAGACCCAGTACTTC	CANPRQGKKETQYF
NA	TRBJ1-2	TRBV6-7	TRBD1	TGTGCCAGCAGTTACATCCAGGGCAGGGGGAACTATGGCTACACCTTC	CASSYIQGRGNYGYTF
NA	TRBJ2-5	TRBV28	TRBD2	TGTGCCAGCAGGAGCGGGGGCCGGGAGACCCAGTACTTC	CASRSGGRETQYF
NA	TRBJ1-2	TRBV9	NA	TGTGCCAGCAGCGTAGTGGGGCAGGGTAGTGGCTACACCTTC	CASSVVGQGSGYTF
NA	TRBJ2-7	TRBV3-1/TRBV3-2	TRBD1	TGTGCCAGCAGCCATGGGGGACAGGGCTCCTACGAGCAGTACTTC	CASSHGGQGSYEQYF
few	TRBJ1-2	TRBV5-1	TRBD1	TGCGCCAGCAGCTTGGCCGCAGGGGGCGATGGCTACACCTTC	CASSLAAGGDGYTF
NA	TRBJ2-5	TRBV5-1	NA	TGCGCCAGCAGCCCGGGGGGCGGGAACAAAGAGACCCAGTACTTC	CASSPGGGNKETQYF
NA	TRBJ1-3	TRBV5-1	TRBD1	TGCGCCAGCAGCTTGGGAACGACAGGGCCTGGAAACACCATATATTTT	CASSLGTTGPGNTIYF
NA	TRBJ2-1	TRBV6-2/TRBV6-3	NA	TGTGCCAGCAGTTATGAAGCAGAGGGTCCTTTTTTCTCCTACAATGAGCAGTTCTTC	CASSYEAEGPFFSYNEQFF
NA	TRBJ1-5	TRBV19	NA	TGTGCCAGTAGTATGGGGTCAGGGGCTCAGCCCCAGCATTTT	CASSMGSGAQPQHF
NA	TRBJ2-7	TRBV7-6	TRBD1	TGTGCCAGCAGCAACGGGGTACAGGGGGCATCCTACGAGCAGTACTTC	CASSNGVQGASYEQYF
NA	TRBJ1-2	TRBV3-1/TRBV3-2	TRBD1	TGTGCCAGCAGCCAAGATTGGACAGGGGGCAGCTATGGCTACACCTTC	CASSQDWTGGSYGYTF